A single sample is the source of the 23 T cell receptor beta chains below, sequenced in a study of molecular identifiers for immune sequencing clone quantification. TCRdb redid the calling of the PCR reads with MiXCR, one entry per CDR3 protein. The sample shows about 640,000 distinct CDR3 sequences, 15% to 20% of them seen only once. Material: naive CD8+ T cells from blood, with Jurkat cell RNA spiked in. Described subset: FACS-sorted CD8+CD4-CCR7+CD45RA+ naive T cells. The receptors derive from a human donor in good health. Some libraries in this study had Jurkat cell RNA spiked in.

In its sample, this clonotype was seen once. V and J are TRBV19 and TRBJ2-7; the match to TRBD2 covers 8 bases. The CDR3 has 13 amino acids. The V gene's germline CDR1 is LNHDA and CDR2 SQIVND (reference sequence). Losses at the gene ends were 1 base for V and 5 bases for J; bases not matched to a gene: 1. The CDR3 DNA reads TGTGCCAGTAGTATAGCGGGAGGGGACGAGCAGTACTTC. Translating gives CASSIAGGDEQYF.

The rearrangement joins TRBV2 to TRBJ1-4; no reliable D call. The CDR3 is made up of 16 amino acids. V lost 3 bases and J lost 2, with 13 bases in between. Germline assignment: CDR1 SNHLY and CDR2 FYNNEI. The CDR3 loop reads CASSDSDGSTNEKLFF. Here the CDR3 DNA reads TGTGCCAGCAGTGACTCCGACGGGTCGACTAATGAAAAACTGTTTTTT.

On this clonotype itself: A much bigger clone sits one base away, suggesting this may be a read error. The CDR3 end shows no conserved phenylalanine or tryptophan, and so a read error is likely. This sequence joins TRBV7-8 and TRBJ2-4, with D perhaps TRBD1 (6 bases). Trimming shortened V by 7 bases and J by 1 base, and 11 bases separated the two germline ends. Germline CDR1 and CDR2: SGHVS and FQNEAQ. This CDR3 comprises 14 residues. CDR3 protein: CASTKRGAKNIQYY. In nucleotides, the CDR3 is TGTGCCAGCACCAAAAGGGGGGCCAAAAACATTCAGTACTAC.

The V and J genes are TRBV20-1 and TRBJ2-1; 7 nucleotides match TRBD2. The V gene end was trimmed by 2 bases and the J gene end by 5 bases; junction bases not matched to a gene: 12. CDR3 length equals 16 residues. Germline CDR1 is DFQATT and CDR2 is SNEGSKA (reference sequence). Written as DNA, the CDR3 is TGCAGTGCTAGAACAAGAGCGGGAATGGAGGACAATGAGCAGTTCTTC. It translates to CSARTRAGMEDNEQFF.

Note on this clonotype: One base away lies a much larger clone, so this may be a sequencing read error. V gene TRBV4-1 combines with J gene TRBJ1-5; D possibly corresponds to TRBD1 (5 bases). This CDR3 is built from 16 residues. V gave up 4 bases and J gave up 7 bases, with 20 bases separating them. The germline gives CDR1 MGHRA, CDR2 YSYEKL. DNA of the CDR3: TGCGCCAGCAGCCTAGATGTGCAGGGACTAGGGCAGCCCCAGCATTTT. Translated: CASSLDVQGLGQPQHF.

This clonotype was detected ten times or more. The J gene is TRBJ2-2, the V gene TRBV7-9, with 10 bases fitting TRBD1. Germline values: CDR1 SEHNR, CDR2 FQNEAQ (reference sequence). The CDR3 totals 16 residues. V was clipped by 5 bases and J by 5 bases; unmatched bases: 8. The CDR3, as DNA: TGTGCCAGCAGCCGTTCCGGGACAGGGGTAACCGGGGAGCTGTTTTTT. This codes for CASSRSGTGVTGELFF.

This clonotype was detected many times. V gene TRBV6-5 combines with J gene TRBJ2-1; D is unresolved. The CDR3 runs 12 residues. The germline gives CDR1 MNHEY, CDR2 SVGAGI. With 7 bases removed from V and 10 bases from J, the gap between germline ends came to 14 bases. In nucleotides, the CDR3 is TGTGCCAGCAACGATGGCACTTGGGAGCAGTTCTTC. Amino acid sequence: CASNDGTWEQFF.

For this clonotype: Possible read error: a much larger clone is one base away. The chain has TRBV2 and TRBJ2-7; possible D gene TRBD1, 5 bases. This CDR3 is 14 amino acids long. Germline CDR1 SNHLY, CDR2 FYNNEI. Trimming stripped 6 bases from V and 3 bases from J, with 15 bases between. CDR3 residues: CASSDQMGHYEQYF. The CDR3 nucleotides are TGTGCCAGCAGCGATCAAATGGGGCACTACGAGCAGTACTTC.

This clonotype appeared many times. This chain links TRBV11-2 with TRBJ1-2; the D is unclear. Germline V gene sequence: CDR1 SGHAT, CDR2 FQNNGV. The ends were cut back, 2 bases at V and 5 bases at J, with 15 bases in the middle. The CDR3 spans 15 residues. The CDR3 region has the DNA TGTGCCAGCAGCTTATTAGTAAATCCGGTTTATGGCTACACCTTC. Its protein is CASSLLVNPVYGYTF.

The CDR3 loop reads CASTRGETQYF. The CDR3 nucleotides are TGTGCCAGCACTCGTGGGGAGACCCAGTACTTC. The chain is built from TRBV2 and TRBJ2-5; D is unclear. The V end lost 7 bases, the J end lost 5 bases, and 8 bases lay between the germline ends. The CDR3 is made up of 11 amino acids. CDR1 and CDR2 (germline): SNHLY, FYNNEI. Supplemented by reference TRBV2 and TRBJ2-5, the full variable domain reads EPEVTQTPSHQVTQMGQEVILRCVPISNHLYFYWYRQILGQKVEFLVSFYNNEISEKSEIFDDQFSVERPDGSNFTLKIRSTKLEDSAMYFCASTRGETQYFGPGTRLLVL.

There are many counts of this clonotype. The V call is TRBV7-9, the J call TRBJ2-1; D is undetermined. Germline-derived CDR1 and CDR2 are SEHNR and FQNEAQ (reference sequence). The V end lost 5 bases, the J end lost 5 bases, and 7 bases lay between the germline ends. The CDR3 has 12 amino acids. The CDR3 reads CASSHYDNEQFF. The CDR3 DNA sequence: TGTGCCAGCAGCCACTACGACAATGAGCAGTTCTTC.

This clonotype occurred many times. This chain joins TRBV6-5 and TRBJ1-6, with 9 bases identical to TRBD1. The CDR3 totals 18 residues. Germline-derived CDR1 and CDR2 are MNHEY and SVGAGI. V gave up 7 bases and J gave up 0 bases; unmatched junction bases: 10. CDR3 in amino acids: CASKRDRDGSSYNSPLHF. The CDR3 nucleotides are TGTGCCAGCAAACGGGACAGGGACGGAAGCTCCTATAATTCACCCCTCCACTTT.

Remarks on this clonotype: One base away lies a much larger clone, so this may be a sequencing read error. CDR3: CASSRRKGNTGELFF. The CDR3 nucleotides read TGTGCCAGCAGTCGGCGTAAGGGGAACACCGGGGAGCTGTTTTTT. The chain joins TRBV27 to TRBJ2-2; no clear D gene. Trimming cost V 5 bases and J 1 base, with 11 bases left between them. Per germline, CDR1 MNHEY and CDR2 SMNVEV (reference sequence). The CDR3 has 15 residues.

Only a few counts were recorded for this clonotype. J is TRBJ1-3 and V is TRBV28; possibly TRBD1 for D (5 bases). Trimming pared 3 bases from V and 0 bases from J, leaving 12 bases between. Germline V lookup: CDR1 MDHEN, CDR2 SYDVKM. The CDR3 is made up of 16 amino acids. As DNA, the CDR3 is TGTGCCAGCAGTTTGGGTCAGGGATTCTCTGGAAACACCATATATTTT. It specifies CASSLGQGFSGNTIYF.

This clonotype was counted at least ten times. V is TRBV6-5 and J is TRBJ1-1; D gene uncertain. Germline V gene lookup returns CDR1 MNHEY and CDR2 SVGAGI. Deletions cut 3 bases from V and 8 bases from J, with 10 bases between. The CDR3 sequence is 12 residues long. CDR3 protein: CASSYLGWEAFF. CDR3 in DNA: TGTGCCAGCAGTTATTTGGGATGGGAAGCTTTCTTT.

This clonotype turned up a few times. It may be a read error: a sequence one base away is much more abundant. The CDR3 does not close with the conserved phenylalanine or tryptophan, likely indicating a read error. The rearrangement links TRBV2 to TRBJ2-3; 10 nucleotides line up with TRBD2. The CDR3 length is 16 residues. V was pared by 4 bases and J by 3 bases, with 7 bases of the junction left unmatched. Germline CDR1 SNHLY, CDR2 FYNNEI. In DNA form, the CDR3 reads TGTGCCAGCAGTGTTGATAGCGGGGGGTTTACAGATACGCAGTATTCT. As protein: CASSVDSGGFTDTQYS.

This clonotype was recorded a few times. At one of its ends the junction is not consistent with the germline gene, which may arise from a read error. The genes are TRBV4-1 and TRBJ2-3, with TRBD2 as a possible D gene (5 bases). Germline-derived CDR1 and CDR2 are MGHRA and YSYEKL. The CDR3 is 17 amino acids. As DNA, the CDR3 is TGCGCCAGCAGCCCCGGGAAGGCGGACCTTAGCACAGATGCGCAGTATTTT. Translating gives CASSPGKADLSTDAQYF.

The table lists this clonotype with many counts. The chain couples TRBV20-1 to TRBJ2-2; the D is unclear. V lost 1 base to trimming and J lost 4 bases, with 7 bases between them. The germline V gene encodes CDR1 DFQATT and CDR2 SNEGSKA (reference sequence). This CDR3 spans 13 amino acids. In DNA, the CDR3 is TGCAGTGCTAGAGGGGAATTCACCGGGGAGCTGTTTTTT. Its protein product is CSARGEFTGELFF.

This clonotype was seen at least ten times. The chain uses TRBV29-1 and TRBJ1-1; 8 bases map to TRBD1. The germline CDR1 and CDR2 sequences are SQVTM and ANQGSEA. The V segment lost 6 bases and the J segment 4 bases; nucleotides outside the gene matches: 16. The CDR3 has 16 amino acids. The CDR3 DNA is TGCAGCGTCCGAAGTCCCGGGACAGGTCTGAGCACTGAAGCTTTCTTT. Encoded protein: CSVRSPGTGLSTEAFF.

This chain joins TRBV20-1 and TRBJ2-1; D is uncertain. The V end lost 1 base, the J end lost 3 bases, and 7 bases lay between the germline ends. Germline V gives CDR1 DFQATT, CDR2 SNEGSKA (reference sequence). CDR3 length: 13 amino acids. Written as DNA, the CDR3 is TGCAGTGCTAGAGCGGTCCTCTACAATGAGCAGTTCTTC. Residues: CSARAVLYNEQFF.

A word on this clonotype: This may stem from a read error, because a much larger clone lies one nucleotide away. The CDR3 DNA is TGCGCCAGCAGCCAAAAAAGGCAAGACTCCTACGAGCAGTACTTC. This gives the protein CASSQKRQDSYEQYF. The genes are TRBV4-3 and TRBJ2-7; D is unresolved. Trimming took 2 bases from V and 0 from J, leaving 11 bases between them. Germline assignment: CDR1 LGHNA and CDR2 YSLEER. This CDR3 is 15 amino acids long.

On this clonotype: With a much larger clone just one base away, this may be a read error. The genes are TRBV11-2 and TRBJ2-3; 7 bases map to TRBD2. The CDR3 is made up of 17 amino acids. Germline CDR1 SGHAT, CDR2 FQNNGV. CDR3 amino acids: CASSFGRGEISTGTQYF. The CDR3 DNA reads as TGTGCCAGCAGCTTCGGCCGGGGGGAAATAAGCACAGGTACGCAGTATTTT.

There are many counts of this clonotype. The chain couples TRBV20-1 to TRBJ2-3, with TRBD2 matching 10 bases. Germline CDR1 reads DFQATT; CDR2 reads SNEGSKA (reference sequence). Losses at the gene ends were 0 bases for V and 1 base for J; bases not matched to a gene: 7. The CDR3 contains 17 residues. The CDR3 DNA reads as TGCAGTGCTAGAGAGCTGGGACTAGCGTACCGCACAGATACGCAGTATTTT. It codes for CSARELGLAYRTDTQYF.